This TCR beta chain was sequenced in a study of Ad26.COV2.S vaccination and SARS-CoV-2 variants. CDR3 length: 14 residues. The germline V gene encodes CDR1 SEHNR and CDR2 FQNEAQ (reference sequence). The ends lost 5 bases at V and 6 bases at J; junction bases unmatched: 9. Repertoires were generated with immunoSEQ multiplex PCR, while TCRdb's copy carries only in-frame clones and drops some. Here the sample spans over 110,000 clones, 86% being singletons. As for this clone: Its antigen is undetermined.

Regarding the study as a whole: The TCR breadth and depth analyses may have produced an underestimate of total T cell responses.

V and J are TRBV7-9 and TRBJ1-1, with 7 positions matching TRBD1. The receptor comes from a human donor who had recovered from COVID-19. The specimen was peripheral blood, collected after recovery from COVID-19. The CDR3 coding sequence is TGTGCCAGCAGCCCTTGGACAGGCAGAGCTGAAGCTTTCTTT. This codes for CASSPWTGRAEAFF.